These 31 T cell receptor beta chains share one sample of origin, sequenced in a study of technical replicates of blood from a handful of donors (dated by TCRdb to the late 2010s). Libraries were built with the immunoSEQ multiplex PCR assay. TCRdb holds this immuneACCESS table with in-frame rearrangements only. Some clones are missing; in checked studies, unresolved V genes explain under half, and the rest has no known cause. Across this sample there are around 80,000 clones, with around 94% seen only once. The ten biggest clones cover approximately 0.39% of the sample. The material sequenced was T cells isolated from PBMCs. All receptors come from a human donor in good health.

The chain uses TRBV7-3 and TRBJ2-2; TRBD2 agrees at 11 bases. This CDR3 contains 17 residues. The junction had 9 bases not matched to a gene; V was cut back by 4 bases and J by 5 bases. In germline, CDR1 is SGHTA, CDR2 FQGTGA. CDR3 bases: TGTGCCAGCAGCTCCGATTTAGCGGGAGGGCCGACCGGGGAGCTGTTTTTT. This codes for CASSSDLAGGPTGELFF. The variable domain in full, completed from reference TRBV7-3 and TRBJ2-2, reads GAGVSQTPSNKVTEKGKYVELRCDPISGHTALYWYRQSLGQGPEFLIYFQGTGAADDSGLPNDRFFAVRPEGSVSTLKIQRTERGDSAVYLCASSSDLAGGPTGELFFGEGSRLTVL.

The V gene is TRBV6-6, the J gene TRBJ1-1; perhaps TRBD1 as D (6 bases). The germline V and J ends were trimmed by 0 bases and 4 bases, with 9 bases remaining between them. Germline V gene sequence: CDR1 MNHNY, CDR2 SVGAGI (reference sequence). The CDR3 contains 14 residues. The CDR3 sequence: CASSYSRGGTEAFF. The DNA of the CDR3 is TGTGCCAGCAGTTACTCGAGAGGGGGCACTGAAGCTTTCTTT.

The chain joins TRBV2 to TRBJ2-7; 8 positions agree with TRBD1. Looked up from germline, CDR1 is SNHLY and CDR2 is FYNNEI. The ends lost 3 bases at V and 4 bases at J; junction bases unmatched: 17. This CDR3 region has 18 residues. CDR3 protein: CASSDPGGASGNKYEQYF. Here the CDR3 DNA reads TGTGCCAGCAGTGACCCAGGGGGCGCATCAGGGAATAAATACGAGCAGTACTTC.

The J gene is TRBJ2-7, the V gene TRBV29-1, with D possibly TRBD1 on 6 matching bases. Trimming took off 4 bases at V and 1 base at J, with 14 bases between the two ends. The CDR3 is 14 amino acids. Germline V gene sequence: CDR1 SQVTM, CDR2 ANQGSEA. DNA for the CDR3: TGCAGCGTTGGCCCGGACAGATTTTCCTACGAGCAGTACTTC. It codes for CSVGPDRFSYEQYF.

The chain's CDR3 is CASSYSGQGADTQYF. As DNA, the CDR3 is TGTGCCAGCAGTTACTCGGGACAGGGGGCAGATACGCAGTATTTT. V is TRBV6-6 and J is TRBJ2-3, with 11 bases lining up with TRBD1. The CDR3 spans 15 residues. Per the germline V gene, CDR1 is MNHNY and CDR2 is SVGAGI (reference sequence). The J segment lost 4 bases and the V segment lost 0 bases, leaving 0 bases of the junction unmatched.

The CDR3 here is CASSEGMGWAEVTEAFF. The CDR3 DNA reads TGTGCCAGCAGTGAAGGGATGGGGTGGGCGGAGGTCACTGAAGCTTTCTTT. The rearrangement links TRBV6-1 to TRBJ1-1; D gene ambiguous. The V gene's germline CDR1 is MNHNS and CDR2 SASEGT. Between the trimmed V and J ends, which lost 1 base and 4 bases, there was a span of 19 bases. This CDR3 has 17 residues.

The chain has TRBV11-2 and TRBJ1-4; D possibly corresponds to TRBD1 (6 bases). From germline, CDR1 is SGHAT and CDR2 FQNNGV. The CDR3 loop spans 13 amino acids. V dropped 3 bases and J dropped 8 bases, with 10 bases sitting between them. CDR3 sequence reads: CASSFTQGEKLFF. The DNA of the CDR3 is TGTGCCAGCAGCTTTACTCAGGGGGAAAAACTGTTTTTT.

V usage is TRBV28 and J usage is TRBJ1-2, with a weak D call TRBD1 (6 bases). Germline V gene data show CDR1 as MDHEN and CDR2 as SYDVKM. The CDR3 totals 15 residues. V gave up 4 bases and J gave up 6 bases, with 18 bases separating them. The CDR3 nucleotides are TGTGCCAGCAGTTACATCGGTCACAGGGTGGATGGCTACACCTTC. It encodes CASSYIGHRVDGYTF.

CDR3 nucleotide sequence: TGTGCCAGCACCTATGGGGGGGTAGCTTTCTTT. Translation: CASTYGGVAFF. The J gene is TRBJ1-1, the V gene TRBV2, with D possibly matching TRBD1 (5 bases). Germline V CDR1 and CDR2: SNHLY, FYNNEI. This CDR3 is 11 amino acids long. Trimming took off 7 bases at V and 10 bases at J, with 13 bases between the two ends. Full variable domain (outside the CDR3, taken from reference TRBV2 and TRBJ1-1): EPEVTQTPSHQVTQMGQEVILRCVPISNHLYFYWYRQILGQKVEFLVSFYNNEISEKSEIFDDQFSVERPDGSNFTLKIRSTKLEDSAMYFCASTYGGVAFFGQGTRLTVV.

The CDR3 reads CASTPPDRVYGYTF. Here the CDR3 DNA reads TGTGCCAGCACCCCGCCAGACAGGGTCTATGGCTACACCTTC. The rearrangement joins TRBV5-8 to TRBJ1-2; 7 bases line up with TRBD1. Losses at the gene ends were 6 bases for V and 4 bases for J; bases not matched to a gene: 9. This CDR3 is 14 amino acids long. Germline loops: CDR1 SGHTS, CDR2 YDEGEE. The full variable domain, completed using reference TRBV5-8 and TRBJ1-2, is EAGVTQSPTHLIKTRGQQATLRCSPISGHTSVYWYQQALGLGLQFLLWYDEGEERNRGNFPPRFSGRQFPNYSSELNVNALELEDSALYLCASTPPDRVYGYTFGSGTRLTVV.

V is TRBV2 and J is TRBJ2-4, with a tentative D call TRBD1 (6 bases). V gave up 6 bases and J gave up 9 bases, with 15 bases separating them. This CDR3 has 13 residues. CDR1 SNHLY and CDR2 FYNNEI come from the germline V gene. CDR3 region: CASRGGDGSIQYF. The CDR3 DNA reads TGTGCCAGCAGAGGGGGAGATGGGTCCATTCAGTACTTC.

The genes are TRBV29-1 and TRBJ2-7, with D tentatively TRBD2 (5 bases). Germline CDR1 is SQVTM and CDR2 is ANQGSEA. V lost 6 bases, J lost 0 bases, and 12 bases lay in between. The CDR3 is made up of 13 amino acids. CDR3: CSVVALPSYEQYF. Here the CDR3 DNA reads TGCAGCGTAGTAGCGCTACCCTCCTACGAGCAGTACTTC.

The chain carries TRBV5-6 and TRBJ2-1; 7 bases align to TRBD2. The V segment lost 0 bases and the J segment 3 bases; nucleotides outside the gene matches: 3. CDR1 and CDR2 (germline): SGHDT, YYEEEE. The CDR3 loop spans 15 amino acids. This CDR3 is CASSLVSSGYNEQFF. For the CDR3, the DNA is TGTGCCAGCAGCTTGGTGTCTAGCGGCTACAATGAGCAGTTCTTC. Using reference TRBV5-6 and TRBJ2-1 for the parts outside the CDR3, the full variable domain is DAGVTQSPTHLIKTRGQQVTLRCSPKSGHDTVSWYQQALGQGPQFIFQYYEEEERQRGNFPDRFSGHQFPNYSSELNVNALLLGDSALYLCASSLVSSGYNEQFFGPGTRLTVL.

The chain is built from TRBV6-6 and TRBJ2-5; 8 nucleotides align to TRBD1. Germline lookup yields CDR1 MNHNY and CDR2 SVGAGI (reference sequence). The CDR3 has 15 amino acids. The J segment lost 4 bases and the V segment lost 6 bases, leaving 10 bases of the junction unmatched. CDR3 nucleotide sequence: TGTGCCAGCAGCCCTGACAGGGGCCGGTTAGAGACCCAGTACTTC. Protein: CASSPDRGRLETQYF.

The chain links TRBV5-1 to TRBJ2-2, with D possibly TRBD2 on 6 matching bases. Per germline, CDR1 SGHRS and CDR2 YFSETQ. V lost 4 bases and J lost 0, with 13 bases in between. CDR3 length equals 16 residues. CDR3 nucleotide sequence: TGCGCCAGCAGCGGAGCTAGCGCCGCGAACACCGGGGAGCTGTTTTTT. It encodes CASSGASAANTGELFF.

The chain carries TRBV5-1 and TRBJ2-6, with 7 bases aligning to TRBD1. Trimming at V came to 4 bases and at J to 3 bases, leaving 13 bases not matched to a gene. Looked up from germline, CDR1 is SGHRS and CDR2 is YFSETQ. The CDR3 has 18 amino acids. This CDR3 reads CASSLQPDRQFGANVLTF. CDR3 DNA sequence: TGCGCCAGCAGCCTCCAGCCGGACAGGCAATTTGGGGCCAACGTCCTGACTTTC.

The J gene is TRBJ2-5, the V gene TRBV7-9; TRBD1 agrees at 7 bases. V lost 1 base, J lost 3 bases, and 14 bases stayed unmatched. The CDR3 spans 18 residues. The germline gives CDR1 SEHNR, CDR2 FQNEAQ (reference sequence). The CDR3 bases are TGTGCCAGCAGCTTAGTGGGGGTTAGGACAGGTGTTGAAGAGACCCAGTACTTC. Translating it yields CASSLVGVRTGVEETQYF.

This sequence joins TRBV5-1 and TRBJ2-7; D is possibly TRBD1 (7 bases). The germline V gene encodes CDR1 SGHRS and CDR2 YFSETQ. This CDR3 comprises 17 residues. V lost 4 bases to trimming and J lost 1 base, with 21 bases between them. CDR3 DNA: TGCGCCAGCAGCCGCAGTGGGGGGACAGCGCATTCCTACGAGCAGTACTTC. It specifies CASSRSGGTAHSYEQYF.

The chain uses TRBV27 and TRBJ2-5; 7 nucleotides line up with TRBD1. This CDR3 has 14 residues. Germline CDR1 MNHEY, CDR2 SMNVEV (reference sequence). V lost 7 bases, J lost 5 bases, and 10 bases stayed unmatched. CDR3 in DNA: TGTGCCAGCACCCGGGACAGCCATGGGGAGACCCAGTACTTC. Its protein product is CASTRDSHGETQYF.

The genes are TRBV11-3 and TRBJ2-5; 8 positions agree with TRBD1. Per germline, CDR1 SGHNT and CDR2 YENEEA. Trimming removed 1 base from V and 4 bases from J; junction bases left unmatched: 2. This CDR3 comprises 14 residues. The CDR3 reads CASSLVRGLETQYF. Written as DNA, the CDR3 is TGTGCCAGCAGCTTAGTCAGGGGGCTAGAGACCCAGTACTTC.

The chain carries TRBV15 and TRBJ2-3; D uncertain. V lost 1 base to trimming and J lost 1 base, with 3 bases between them. Per the germline V gene, CDR1 is LNHNV and CDR2 is YYDKDF (reference sequence). The length of the CDR3 is 13 residues. The CDR3 sequence: CATSRVGTDTQYF. The CDR3 nucleotides are TGTGCCACCAGCAGAGTCGGCACAGATACGCAGTATTTT.

In DNA, the CDR3 is TGTGCCAGCAGTGATTCGTATACTAGCGGGAGTTCGGAGACCCAGTACTTC. Translation: CASSDSYTSGSSETQYF. The chain links TRBV2 to TRBJ2-5, with 11 bases matching TRBD2. The CDR3 has 17 residues. Trimming took 3 bases from V and 5 from J; bases not matched to a gene: 11. The germline V gene encodes CDR1 SNHLY and CDR2 FYNNEI.

The J gene is TRBJ1-4, the V gene TRBV4-3, with a tentative D call TRBD1 (5 bases). Looked up from germline, CDR1 is LGHNA and CDR2 is YSLEER. V lost 0 bases to trimming and J lost 0 bases, with 8 bases between them. The CDR3 has 16 residues. CDR3 sequence reads: CASSQETVATNEKLFF. CDR3 bases: TGCGCCAGCAGCCAAGAGACAGTTGCAACTAATGAAAAACTGTTTTTT.

The chain has TRBV10-3 and TRBJ2-1; D remains ambiguous. Looked up from germline, CDR1 is ENHRY and CDR2 is SYGVKD. The V end lost 0 bases, the J end lost 2 bases, and 5 bases lay between the germline ends. CDR3 size: 14 residues. This chain's CDR3 is CAISESSPYNEQFF. DNA of the CDR3: TGTGCCATCAGTGAGTCGTCTCCCTACAATGAGCAGTTCTTC.

The chain has TRBV15 and TRBJ2-7, with 10 bases identical to TRBD2. The CDR3 runs 17 residues. V gave up 0 bases and J gave up 0 bases; unmatched junction bases: 5. Per germline, CDR1 LNHNV and CDR2 YYDKDF (reference sequence). The CDR3 bases are TGTGCCACCAGCAGAGATCCTGCTAGCGGGAGCTCCTACGAGCAGTACTTC. This encodes CATSRDPASGSSYEQYF.

The chain couples TRBV9 to TRBJ2-3, with D tentatively TRBD2 (6 bases). The germline gives CDR1 SGDLS, CDR2 YYNGEE. The CDR3 is 15 amino acids. V dropped 2 bases and J dropped 7 bases, with 17 bases sitting between them. CDR3 region: CASSVGGTTPYTQYF. CDR3 in DNA: TGTGCCAGCAGCGTCGGAGGGACGACCCCCTATACGCAGTATTTT.

The V call is TRBV6-1, the J call TRBJ2-7, with TRBD2 as a possible D gene (6 bases). The CDR3 consists of 16 residues. V was clipped by 0 bases and J by 6 bases, with 18 bases between them. Germline V lookup: CDR1 MNHNS, CDR2 SASEGT. CDR3 amino acids: CASSEAQEGGKAEQYF. In nucleotides, the CDR3 is TGTGCCAGCAGTGAAGCGCAAGAGGGAGGTAAAGCCGAGCAGTACTTC.

In this sample, this clone turned up once. The chain joins TRBV5-4 to TRBJ1-1; unclear D gene. The CDR3 spans 14 residues. Trimming cost V 1 base and J 2 bases, with 9 bases left between them. Germline-derived CDR1 and CDR2 are SGHNT and YYREEE (reference sequence). CDR3: CASSLIGRNTEAFF. The CDR3 DNA follows: TGTGCCAGCAGCTTGATAGGGAGAAACACTGAAGCTTTCTTT.

The genes are TRBV14 and TRBJ2-5; 7 nucleotides agree with TRBD1. CDR1 and CDR2 from the germline V gene are SGHDN and FVKESK. The V segment lost 5 bases and the J segment 1 base; nucleotides outside the gene matches: 1. The CDR3 has 13 amino acids. CDR3 region: CASSGTVQETQYF. Written as DNA, the CDR3 is TGTGCCAGCAGCGGGACAGTCCAAGAGACCCAGTACTTC.

This chain joins TRBV5-1 and TRBJ1-1; D possibly corresponds to TRBD1 (6 bases). Germline CDR1 is SGHRS and CDR2 is YFSETQ. The CDR3 has 14 amino acids. Trimming pared 0 bases from V and 0 bases from J, leaving 6 bases between. CDR3 in amino acids: CASSLDRVNTEAFF. The CDR3, as DNA: TGCGCCAGCAGCTTGGACAGGGTGAACACTGAAGCTTTCTTT.

This chain joins TRBV6-5 and TRBJ1-2; possible D gene TRBD1, 5 bases. The CDR3 totals 12 residues. Trimming left V 5 bases short and J 1 base short, with 5 bases between. Germline assignment: CDR1 MNHEY and CDR2 SVGAGI. CDR3 residues: CASSRGNYGYTF. CDR3 DNA: TGTGCCAGCAGTAGGGGTAACTATGGCTACACCTTC.